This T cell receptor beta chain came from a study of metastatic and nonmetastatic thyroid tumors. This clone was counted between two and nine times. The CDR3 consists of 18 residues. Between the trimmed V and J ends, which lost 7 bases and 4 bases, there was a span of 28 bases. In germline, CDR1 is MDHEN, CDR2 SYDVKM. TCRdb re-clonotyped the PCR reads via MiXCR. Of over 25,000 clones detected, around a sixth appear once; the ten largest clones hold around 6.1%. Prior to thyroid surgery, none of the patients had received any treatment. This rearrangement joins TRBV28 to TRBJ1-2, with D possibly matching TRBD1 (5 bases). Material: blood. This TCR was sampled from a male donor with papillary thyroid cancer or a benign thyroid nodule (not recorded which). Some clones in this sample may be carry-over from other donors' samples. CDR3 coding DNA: TGTGCCAGCATCGAAGCCGGGGCAGGGCGAGGACTTGTCTATGGCTACACCTTC. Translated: CASIEAGAGRGLVYGYTF.